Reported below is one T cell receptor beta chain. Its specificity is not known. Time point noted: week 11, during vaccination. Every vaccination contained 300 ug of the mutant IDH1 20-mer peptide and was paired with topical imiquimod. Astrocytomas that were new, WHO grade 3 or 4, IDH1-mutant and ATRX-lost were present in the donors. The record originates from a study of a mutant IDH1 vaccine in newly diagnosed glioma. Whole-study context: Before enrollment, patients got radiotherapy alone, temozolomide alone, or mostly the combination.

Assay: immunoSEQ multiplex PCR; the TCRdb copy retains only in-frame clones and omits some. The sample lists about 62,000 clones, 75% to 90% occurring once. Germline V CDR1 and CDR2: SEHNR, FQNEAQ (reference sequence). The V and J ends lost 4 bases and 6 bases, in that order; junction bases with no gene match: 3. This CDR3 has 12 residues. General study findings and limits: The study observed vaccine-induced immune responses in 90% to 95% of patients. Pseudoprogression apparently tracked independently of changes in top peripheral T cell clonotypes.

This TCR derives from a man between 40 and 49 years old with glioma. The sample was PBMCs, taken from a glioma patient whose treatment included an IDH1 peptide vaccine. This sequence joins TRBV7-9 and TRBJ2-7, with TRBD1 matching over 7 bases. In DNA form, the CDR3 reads TGTGCCAGCAGCTCCTACAGGGGCGAGCAGTACTTC. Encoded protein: CASSSYRGEQYF. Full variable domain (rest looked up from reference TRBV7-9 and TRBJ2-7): DTGVSQNPRHKITKRGQNVTFRCDPISEHNRLYWYRQTLGQGPEFLTYFQNEAQLEKSRLLSDRFSAERPKGSFSTLEIQRTEQGDSAMYLCASSSYRGEQYFGPGTRLTVT.